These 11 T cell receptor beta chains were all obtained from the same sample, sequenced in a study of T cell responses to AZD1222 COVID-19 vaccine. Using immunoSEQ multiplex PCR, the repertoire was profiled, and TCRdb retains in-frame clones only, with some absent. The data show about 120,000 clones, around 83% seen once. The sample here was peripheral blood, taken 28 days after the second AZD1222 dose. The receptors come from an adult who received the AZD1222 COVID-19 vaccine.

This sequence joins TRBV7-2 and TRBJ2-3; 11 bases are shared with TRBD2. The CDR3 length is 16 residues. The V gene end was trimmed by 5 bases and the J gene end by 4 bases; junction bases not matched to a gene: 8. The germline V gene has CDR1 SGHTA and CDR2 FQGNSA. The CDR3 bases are TGTGCCAGCAGCGCACGACTAGCGGGGTCGGCAGATACGCAGTATTTT. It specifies CASSARLAGSADTQYF. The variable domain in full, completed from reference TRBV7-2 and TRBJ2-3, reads GAGVSQSPSNKVTEKGKDVELRCDPISGHTALYWYRQSLGQGLEFLIYFQGNSAPDKSGLPSDRFSAERTGGSVSTLTIQRTQQEDSAVYLCASSARLAGSADTQYFGPGTRLTVL.

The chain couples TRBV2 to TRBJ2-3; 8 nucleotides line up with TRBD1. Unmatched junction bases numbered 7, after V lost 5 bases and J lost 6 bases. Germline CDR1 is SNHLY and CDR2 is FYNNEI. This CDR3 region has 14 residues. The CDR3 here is CASSRDRIGDTQYF. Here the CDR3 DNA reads TGTGCCAGCAGTCGGGACAGGATTGGTGATACGCAGTATTTT.

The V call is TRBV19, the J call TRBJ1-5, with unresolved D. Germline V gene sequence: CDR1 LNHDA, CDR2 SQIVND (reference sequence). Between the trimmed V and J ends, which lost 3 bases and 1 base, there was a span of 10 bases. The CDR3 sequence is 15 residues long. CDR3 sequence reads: CASSIGVWSNQPQHF. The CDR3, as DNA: TGTGCCAGTAGTATTGGGGTTTGGAGCAATCAGCCCCAGCATTTT.

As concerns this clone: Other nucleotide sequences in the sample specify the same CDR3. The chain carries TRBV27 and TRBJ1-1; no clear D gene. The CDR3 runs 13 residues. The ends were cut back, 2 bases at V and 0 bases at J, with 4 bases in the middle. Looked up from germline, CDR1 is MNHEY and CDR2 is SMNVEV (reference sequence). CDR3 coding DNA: TGTGCCAGCAGTTTACTTATGAACACTGAAGCTTTCTTT. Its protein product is CASSLLMNTEAFF.

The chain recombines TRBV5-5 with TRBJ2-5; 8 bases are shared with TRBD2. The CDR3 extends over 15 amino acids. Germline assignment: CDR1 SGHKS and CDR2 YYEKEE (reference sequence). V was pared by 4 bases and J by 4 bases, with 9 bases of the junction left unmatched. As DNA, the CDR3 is TGTGCCAGCAGCCGTAGCGGGGCCCTTGGAGAGACCCAGTACTTC. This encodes CASSRSGALGETQYF.

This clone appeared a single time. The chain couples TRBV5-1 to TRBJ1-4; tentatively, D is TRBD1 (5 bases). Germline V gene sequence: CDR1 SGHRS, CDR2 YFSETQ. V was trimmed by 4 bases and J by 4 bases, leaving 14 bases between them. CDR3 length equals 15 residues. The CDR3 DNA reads TGCGCCAGCAGCCAGCAAAGGGGAGGTAATGAAAAACTGTTTTTT. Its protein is CASSQQRGGNEKLFF. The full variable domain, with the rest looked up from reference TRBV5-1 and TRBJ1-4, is KAGVTQTPRYLIKTRGQQVTLSCSPISGHRSVSWYQQTPGQGLQFLFEYFSETQRNKGNFPGRFSGRQFSNSRSEMNVSTLELGDSALYLCASSQQRGGNEKLFFGSGTQLSVL.

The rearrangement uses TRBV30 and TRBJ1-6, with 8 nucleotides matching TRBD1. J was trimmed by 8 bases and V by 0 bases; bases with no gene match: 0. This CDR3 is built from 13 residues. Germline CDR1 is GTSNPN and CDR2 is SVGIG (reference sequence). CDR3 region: CAWSVRGHSPLHF. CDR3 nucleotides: TGTGCCTGGAGTGTCAGGGGGCATTCACCCCTCCACTTT.

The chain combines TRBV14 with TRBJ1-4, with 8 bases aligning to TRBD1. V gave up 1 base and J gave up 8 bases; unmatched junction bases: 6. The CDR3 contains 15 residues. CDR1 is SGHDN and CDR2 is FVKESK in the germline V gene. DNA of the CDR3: TGTGCCAGCAGCCAAGTCGGGACAGGCAACGAAAAACTGTTTTTT. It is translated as CASSQVGTGNEKLFF.

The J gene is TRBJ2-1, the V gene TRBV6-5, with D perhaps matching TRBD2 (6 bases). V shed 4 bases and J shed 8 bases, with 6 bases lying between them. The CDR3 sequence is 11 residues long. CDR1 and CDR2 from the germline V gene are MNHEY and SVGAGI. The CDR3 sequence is CASSWGDEQFF. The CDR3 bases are TGTGCCAGCAGTTGGGGGGATGAGCAGTTCTTC.

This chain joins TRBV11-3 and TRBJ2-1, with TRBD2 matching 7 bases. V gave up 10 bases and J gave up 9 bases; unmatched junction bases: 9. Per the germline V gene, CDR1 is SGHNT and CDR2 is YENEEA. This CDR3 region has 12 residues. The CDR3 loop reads CAIRREGTEQFF. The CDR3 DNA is TGTGCCATCCGCAGGGAGGGGACTGAGCAGTTCTTC.

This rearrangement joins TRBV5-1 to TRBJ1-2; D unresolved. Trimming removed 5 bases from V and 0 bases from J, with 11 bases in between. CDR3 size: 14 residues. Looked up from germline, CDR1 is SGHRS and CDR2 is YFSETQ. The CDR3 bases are TGCGCCAGCAGATCCACCGAGGCTAACTATGGCTACACCTTC. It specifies CASRSTEANYGYTF.